The clone carrying this TCR delta chain is labeled hyperexpanded. The same CDR3 also results from other DNA sequences found in this sample. TCRdb re-analyzed the RT-PCR reads via CATT. This sample carries hundreds of delta-chain clones, roughly 10% of them seen once, and the ten largest clones take 50% to 60%. This sample is drawn from a study of gamma-delta T cells after stem cell transplantation. The sequenced material came from gamma-delta T cells. The clonotype comes from a human donor. It is not recorded whose cells these are; they may come from a transplant donor.

CDR3 loop: CALGGTGGYPDKLIF. The CDR3, as DNA: TGTGCTCTTGGGGGGACTGGGGGATACCCCGATAAACTCATCTTT. The V and J genes are TRDV1 and TRDJ1; 12 bases are shared with TRDD3. J was trimmed by 3 bases and V by 4 bases; bases with no gene match: 3. The germline V gene has CDR1 TSWWSYY and CDR2 QGS. The CDR3 is 15 amino acids.